This T cell receptor beta chain was recorded in a study of shared clonotypes between healthy human individuals. Assay used: immunoSEQ multiplex PCR; TCRdb lists only in-frame clones, some missing. This table has some 1.4 million clones, more than 95% appearing once. Trimming took 4 bases from V and 5 from J, leaving 11 bases between them. The CDR3 is 13 amino acids. CDR1 and CDR2 from the germline V gene are SNHLY and FYNNEI. V gene TRBV2 combines with J gene TRBJ2-5; D tentatively reads TRBD1 or TRBD2 (5 bases each). The sequencing sample was made of naive CD4+ T cells sorted from blood. Subset: CD45RA+ positively selected. The receptor was derived from a man under 40 in good health. This CDR3 is CASSASGRETQYF. The DNA of the CDR3 is TGTGCCAGCAGTGCTTCGGGACGGGAGACCCAGTACTTC.